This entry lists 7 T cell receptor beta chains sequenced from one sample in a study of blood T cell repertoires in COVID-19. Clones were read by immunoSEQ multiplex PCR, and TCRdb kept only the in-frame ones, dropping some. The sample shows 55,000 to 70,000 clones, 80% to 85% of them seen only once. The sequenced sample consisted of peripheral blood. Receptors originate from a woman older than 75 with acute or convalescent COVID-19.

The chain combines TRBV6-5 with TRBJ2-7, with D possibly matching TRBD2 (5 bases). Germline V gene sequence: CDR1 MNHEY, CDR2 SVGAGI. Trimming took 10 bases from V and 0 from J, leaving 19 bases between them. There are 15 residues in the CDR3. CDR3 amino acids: CAIEGDTSSSYEQYF. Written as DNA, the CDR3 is TGTGCCATTGAGGGCGACACCTCTAGCTCCTACGAGCAGTACTTC.

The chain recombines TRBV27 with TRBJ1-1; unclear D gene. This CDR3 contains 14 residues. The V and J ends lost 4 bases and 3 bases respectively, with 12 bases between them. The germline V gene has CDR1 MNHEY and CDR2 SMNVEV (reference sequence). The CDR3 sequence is CASSYGPTYTEAFF. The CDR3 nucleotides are TGTGCCAGCAGTTATGGTCCTACGTACACTGAAGCTTTCTTT.

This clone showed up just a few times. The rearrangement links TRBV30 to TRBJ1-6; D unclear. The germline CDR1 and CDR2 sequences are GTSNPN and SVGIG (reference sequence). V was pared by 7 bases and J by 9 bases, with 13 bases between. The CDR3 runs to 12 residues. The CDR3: CASRGTGSPLHF. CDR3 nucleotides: TGTGCCTCCCGGGGTACGGGTTCACCCCTCCACTTT.

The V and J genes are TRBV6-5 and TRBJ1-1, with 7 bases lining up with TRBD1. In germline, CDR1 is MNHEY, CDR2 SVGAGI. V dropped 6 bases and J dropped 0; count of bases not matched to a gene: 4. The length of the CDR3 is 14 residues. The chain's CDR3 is CASRRDSLNTEAFF. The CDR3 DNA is TGTGCCAGCAGGAGGGACAGTTTGAACACTGAAGCTTTCTTT.

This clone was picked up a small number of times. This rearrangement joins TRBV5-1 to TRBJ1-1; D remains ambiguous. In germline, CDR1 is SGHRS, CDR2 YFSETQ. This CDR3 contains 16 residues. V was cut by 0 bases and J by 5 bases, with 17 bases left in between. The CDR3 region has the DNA TGCGCCAGCAGCTTGGGAGGCCCCCGGGCGGGTACTGAAGCTTTCTTT. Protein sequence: CASSLGGPRAGTEAFF.

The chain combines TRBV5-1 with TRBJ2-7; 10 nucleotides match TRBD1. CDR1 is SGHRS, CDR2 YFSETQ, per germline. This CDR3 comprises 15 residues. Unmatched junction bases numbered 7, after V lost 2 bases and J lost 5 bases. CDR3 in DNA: TGCGCCAGCAGCTTTGCCGCGACAGGGGGCGACGAGCAGTACTTC. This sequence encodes CASSFAATGGDEQYF.

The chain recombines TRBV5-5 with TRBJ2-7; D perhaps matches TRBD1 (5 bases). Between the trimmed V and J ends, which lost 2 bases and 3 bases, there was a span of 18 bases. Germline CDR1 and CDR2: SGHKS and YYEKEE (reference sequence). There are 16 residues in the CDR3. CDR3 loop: CASSFISQGSVYEQYF. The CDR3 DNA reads TGTGCCAGCAGCTTTATATCCCAGGGTTCGGTCTACGAGCAGTACTTC.